This T cell receptor beta chain was observed in a study of T cells in Graves' hyperthyroidism and ophthalmopathy. Germline values: CDR1 LGHDT, CDR2 YNNKEL (reference sequence). V was cut by 5 bases and J by 1 base, with 14 bases left in between. The CDR3 length is 15 residues. Patients having uncontrolled infection, another autoimmune disease, pregnancy or lactation were not included. For the diagnoses, clinical symptoms, serum thyroxine and TRAb, thyroid ultrasound and orbital computed tomography were used. PBMCs were sourced from more than 9 ml fresh peripheral blood. Study-wide findings and caveats: Expanded thyroid clonotypes (above 0.001) were mostly also found in blood.

TCR beta CDR3 regions were amplified from RNA transcripts. A set of HTBI primers served as the primers for a first-round RT-PCR of the TCR CDR3. A single record per CDR3 protein comes from TCRdb applying MiXCR to the multiplex PCR reads. The table lists over 650,000 distinct CDR3 sequences, around 17% of them singletons. In its sample, this clonotype was seen many times. What it binds is not known. This sequence joins TRBV3-1 and TRBJ1-1; the D is unclear. The sequenced sample consisted of blood. The TCR was taken from a man aged 18 to 30 with Graves' hyperthyroidism. CDR3 sequence reads: CASSYGLAGNTEAFF. The CDR3 DNA follows: TGTGCCAGCAGCTACGGACTCGCGGGGAACACTGAAGCTTTCTTT.